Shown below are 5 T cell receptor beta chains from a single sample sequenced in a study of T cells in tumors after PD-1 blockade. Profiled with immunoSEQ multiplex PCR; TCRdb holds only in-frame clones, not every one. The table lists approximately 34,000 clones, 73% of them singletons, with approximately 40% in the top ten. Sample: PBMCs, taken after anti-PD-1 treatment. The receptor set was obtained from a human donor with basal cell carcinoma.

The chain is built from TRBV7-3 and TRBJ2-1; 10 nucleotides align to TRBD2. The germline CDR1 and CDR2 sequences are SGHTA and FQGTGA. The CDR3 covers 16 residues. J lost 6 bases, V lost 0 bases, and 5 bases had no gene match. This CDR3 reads CASSLTASGGPNEQFF. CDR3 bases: TGTGCCAGCAGCTTAACGGCTAGCGGGGGCCCCAATGAGCAGTTCTTC.

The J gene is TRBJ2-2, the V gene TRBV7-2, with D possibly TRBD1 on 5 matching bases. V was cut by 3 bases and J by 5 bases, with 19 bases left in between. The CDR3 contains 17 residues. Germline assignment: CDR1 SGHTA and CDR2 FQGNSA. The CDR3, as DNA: TGTGCCAGCAGCTTTGGGGTGCAGGGTAGGCGGACCGGGGAGCTGTTTTTT. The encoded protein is CASSFGVQGRRTGELFF.

The CDR3 spells CASGTGGARGNTIYF. The CDR3 DNA reads TGTGCCAGCGGAACAGGGGGCGCTAGGGGAAACACCATATATTTT. This chain connects TRBV28 to TRBJ1-3, with 9 bases lining up with TRBD1. Germline CDR1 and CDR2: MDHEN and SYDVKM. After removal of 8 bases from V and 4 bases from J, the junction contained 9 bases not matched to a gene. The CDR3 consists of 15 residues.

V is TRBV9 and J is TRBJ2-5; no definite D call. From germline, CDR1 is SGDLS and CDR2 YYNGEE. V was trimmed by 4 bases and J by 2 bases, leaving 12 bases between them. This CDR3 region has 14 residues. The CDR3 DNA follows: TGTGCCAGCAGCACGTCGGCCATACAAGAGACCCAGTACTTC. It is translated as CASSTSAIQETQYF.

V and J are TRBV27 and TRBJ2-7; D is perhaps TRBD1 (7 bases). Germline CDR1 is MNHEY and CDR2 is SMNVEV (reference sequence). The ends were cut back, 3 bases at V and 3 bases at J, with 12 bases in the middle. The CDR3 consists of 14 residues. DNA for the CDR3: TGTGCCAGCAGTTTTTCAGGGGGACTCTACGAGCAGTACTTC. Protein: CASSFSGGLYEQYF.